This T cell receptor beta chain was sequenced in a study of cytomegalovirus exposure and HLA in healthy donors. Study-level background: Researchers found that about 84% of 300 to 450 genotyped donors fell within the Caucasian-associated ancestry cluster. Broader study findings: In a later analysis, at a false discovery rate of 0.05, some 15,000 TCR beta sequences were associated with HLA alleles. Researchers left out some V segments, among them TRBV6-2 and TRBV6-3, as indistinguishable. Previously analyzed data showed that most TCR beta V segments were productive at a frequency of about 90% or about 30%.

Germline CDR1 MNHEY, CDR2 SVGAGI. Losses at the gene ends were 7 bases for V and 12 bases for J; bases not matched to a gene: 10. This CDR3 region has 12 residues. This clone has only a few counts. Its antigen is undetermined. The study ran its PCR with 60 Vbeta and 13 Jbeta primers. The table came from immunoSEQ multiplex PCR; TCRdb's copy has only in-frame clones and leaves some out. Counted here are more than 150,000 clones, around four fifths occurring once; the ten biggest clones make up over 2%. The clonotype originates from a woman aged 50 to 60 in good health and CMV-seropositive. The specimen was PBMCs. The genes are TRBV6-5 and TRBJ1-1, with TRBD1 identical over 8 bases. The CDR3 loop reads CASTTQGDEPFF. CDR3 DNA: TGTGCCAGCACCACACAGGGGGATGAGCCTTTCTTT.